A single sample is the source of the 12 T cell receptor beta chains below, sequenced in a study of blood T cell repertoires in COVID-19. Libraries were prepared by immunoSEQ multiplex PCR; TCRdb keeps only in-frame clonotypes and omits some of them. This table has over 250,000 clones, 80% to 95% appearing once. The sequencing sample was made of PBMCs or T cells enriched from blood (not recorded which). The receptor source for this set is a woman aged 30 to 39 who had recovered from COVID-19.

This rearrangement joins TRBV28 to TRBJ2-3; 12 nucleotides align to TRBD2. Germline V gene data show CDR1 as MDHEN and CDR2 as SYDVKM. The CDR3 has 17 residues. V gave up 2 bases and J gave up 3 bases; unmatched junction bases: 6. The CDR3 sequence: CASSLGTSGRRTDTQYF. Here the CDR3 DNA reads TGTGCCAGCAGTTTAGGCACTAGCGGGAGGAGGACAGATACGCAGTATTTT.

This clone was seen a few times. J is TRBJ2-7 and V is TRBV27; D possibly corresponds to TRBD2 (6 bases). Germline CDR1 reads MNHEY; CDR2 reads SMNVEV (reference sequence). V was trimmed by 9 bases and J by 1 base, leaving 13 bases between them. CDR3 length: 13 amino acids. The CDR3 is CASGRGGSYEQYF. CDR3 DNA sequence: TGTGCCAGTGGACGGGGAGGATCCTACGAGCAGTACTTC.

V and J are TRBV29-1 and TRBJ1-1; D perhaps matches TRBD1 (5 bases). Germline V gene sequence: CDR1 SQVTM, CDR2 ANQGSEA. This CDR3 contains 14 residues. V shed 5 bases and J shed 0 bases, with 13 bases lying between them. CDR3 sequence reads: CSVLPGLMNTEAFF. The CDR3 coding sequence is TGCAGCGTTTTGCCGGGACTGATGAACACTGAAGCTTTCTTT. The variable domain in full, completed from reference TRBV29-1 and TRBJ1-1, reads SAVISQKPSRDICQRGTSLTIQCQVDSQVTMMFWYRQQPGQSLTLIATANQGSEATYESGFVIDKFPISRPNLTFSTLTVSNMSPEDSSIYLCSVLPGLMNTEAFFGQGTRLTVV.

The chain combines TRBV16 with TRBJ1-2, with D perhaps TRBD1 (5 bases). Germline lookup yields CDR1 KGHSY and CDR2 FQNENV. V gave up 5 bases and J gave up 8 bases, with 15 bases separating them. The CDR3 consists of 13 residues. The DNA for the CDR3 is TGTGCCAGCAGCTCGGGAGGGGCGCAGGGCTACACCTTC. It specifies CASSSGGAQGYTF.

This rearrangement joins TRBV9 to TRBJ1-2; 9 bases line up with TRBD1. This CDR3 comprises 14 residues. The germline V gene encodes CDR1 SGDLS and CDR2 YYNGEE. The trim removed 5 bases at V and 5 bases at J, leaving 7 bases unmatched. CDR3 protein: CASRRQGESYGYTF. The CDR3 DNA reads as TGTGCCAGCAGGCGACAGGGGGAATCGTATGGCTACACCTTC.

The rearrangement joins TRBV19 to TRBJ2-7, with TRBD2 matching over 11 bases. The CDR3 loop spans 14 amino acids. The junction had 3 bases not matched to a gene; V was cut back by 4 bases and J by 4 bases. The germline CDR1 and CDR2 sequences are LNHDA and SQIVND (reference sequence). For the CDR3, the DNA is TGTGCCAGTAGTACAGGGACTAGCGGTTACGAGCAGTACTTC. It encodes CASSTGTSGYEQYF.

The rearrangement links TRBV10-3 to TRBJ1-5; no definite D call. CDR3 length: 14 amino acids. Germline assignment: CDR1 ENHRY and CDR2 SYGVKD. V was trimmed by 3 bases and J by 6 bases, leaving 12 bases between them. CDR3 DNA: TGTGCCATCAGTGAAGAGAGTATCGGTCAGCCCCAGCATTTT. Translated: CAISEESIGQPQHF.

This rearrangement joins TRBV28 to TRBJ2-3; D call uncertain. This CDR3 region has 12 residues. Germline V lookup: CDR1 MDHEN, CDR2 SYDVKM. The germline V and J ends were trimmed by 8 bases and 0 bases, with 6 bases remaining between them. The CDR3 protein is CASQTSTDTQYF. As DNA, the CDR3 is TGTGCCAGCCAAACAAGCACAGATACGCAGTATTTT.

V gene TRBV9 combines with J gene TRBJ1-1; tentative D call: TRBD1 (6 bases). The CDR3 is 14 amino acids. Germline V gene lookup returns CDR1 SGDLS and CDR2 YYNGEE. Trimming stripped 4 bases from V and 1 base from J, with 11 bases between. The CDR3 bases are TGTGCCAGCAGCCCTGGACAGACGAACACTGAAGCTTTCTTT. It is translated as CASSPGQTNTEAFF.

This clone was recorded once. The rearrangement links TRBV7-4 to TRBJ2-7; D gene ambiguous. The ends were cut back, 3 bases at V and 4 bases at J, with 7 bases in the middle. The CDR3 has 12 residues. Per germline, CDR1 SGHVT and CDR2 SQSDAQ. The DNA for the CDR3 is TGTGCCAGCAGCTTTTTAGTTTACGAGCAGTACTTC. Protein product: CASSFLVYEQYF.

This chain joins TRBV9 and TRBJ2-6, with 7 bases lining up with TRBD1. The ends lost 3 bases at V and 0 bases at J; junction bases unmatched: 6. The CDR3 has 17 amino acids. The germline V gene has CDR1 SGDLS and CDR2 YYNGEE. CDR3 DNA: TGTGCCAGCAGCGGGGGACAGTTCGGCTCTGGGGCCAACGTCCTGACTTTC. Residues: CASSGGQFGSGANVLTF.

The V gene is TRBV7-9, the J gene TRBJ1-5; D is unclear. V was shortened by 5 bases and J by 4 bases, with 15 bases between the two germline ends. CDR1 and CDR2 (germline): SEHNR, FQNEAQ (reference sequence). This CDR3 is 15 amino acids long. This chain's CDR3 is CASSKGPGKNQPQHF. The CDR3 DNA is TGTGCCAGCAGCAAGGGCCCCGGGAAAAATCAGCCCCAGCATTTT.